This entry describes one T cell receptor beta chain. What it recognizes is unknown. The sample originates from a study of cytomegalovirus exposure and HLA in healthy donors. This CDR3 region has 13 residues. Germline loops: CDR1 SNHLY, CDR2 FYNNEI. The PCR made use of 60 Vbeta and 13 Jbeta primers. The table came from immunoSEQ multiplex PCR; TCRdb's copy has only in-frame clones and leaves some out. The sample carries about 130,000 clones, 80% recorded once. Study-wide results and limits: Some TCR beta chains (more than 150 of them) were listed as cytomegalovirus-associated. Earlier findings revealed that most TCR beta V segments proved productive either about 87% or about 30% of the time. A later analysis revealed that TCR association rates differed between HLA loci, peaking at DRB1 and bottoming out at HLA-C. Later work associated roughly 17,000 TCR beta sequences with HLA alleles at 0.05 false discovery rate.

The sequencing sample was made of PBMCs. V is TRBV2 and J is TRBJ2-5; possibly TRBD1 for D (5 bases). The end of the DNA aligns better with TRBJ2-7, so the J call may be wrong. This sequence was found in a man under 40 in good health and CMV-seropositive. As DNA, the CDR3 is TGTGCCAGCAGTGATGACAGAAACTACGAGCAGTACTTC. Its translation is CASSDDRNYEQYF.